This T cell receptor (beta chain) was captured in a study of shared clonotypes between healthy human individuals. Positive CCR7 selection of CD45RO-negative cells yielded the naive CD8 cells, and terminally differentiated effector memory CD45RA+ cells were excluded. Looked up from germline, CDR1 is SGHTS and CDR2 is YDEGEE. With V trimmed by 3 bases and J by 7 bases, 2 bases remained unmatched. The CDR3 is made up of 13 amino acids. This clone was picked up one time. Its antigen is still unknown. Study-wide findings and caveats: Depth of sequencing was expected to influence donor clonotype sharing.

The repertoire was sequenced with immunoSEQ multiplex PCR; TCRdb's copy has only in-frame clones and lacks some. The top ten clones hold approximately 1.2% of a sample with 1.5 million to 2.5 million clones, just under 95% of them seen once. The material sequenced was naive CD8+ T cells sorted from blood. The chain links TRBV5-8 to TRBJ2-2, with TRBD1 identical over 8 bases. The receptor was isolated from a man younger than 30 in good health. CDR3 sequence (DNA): TGTGCCAGCAGCTGGACAGGGATCGGGGAGCTGTTTTTT. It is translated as CASSWTGIGELFF.